Listed here are 27 T cell receptor beta chains from one sample, sequenced in a study of T cell responses to AZD1222 COVID-19 vaccine. The assay was immunoSEQ multiplex PCR, and TCRdb's table has in-frame clones only and misses some. Here the sample spans 100,000 to 150,000 clones, about 90% being singletons. Here the sequenced sample was peripheral blood, taken on day 0 of AZD1222 vaccination. Receptor source: an adult in good health.

This chain joins TRBV11-2 and TRBJ2-7; TRBD2 matches at 8 bases. With 5 bases clipped from V and 4 bases from J, the junction kept 10 bases outside the gene matches. Germline values: CDR1 SGHAT, CDR2 FQNNGV. The CDR3 is 15 amino acids. DNA for the CDR3: TGTGCCAGCAGCCTCCGGGAGGGCAGACTATACGAGCAGTACTTC. Translation: CASSLREGRLYEQYF.

The chain uses TRBV12-3 or TRBV12-4 and TRBJ2-5; D may correspond to TRBD1 or TRBD2 (5 bases each). The CDR3 is 12 amino acids. Trimming took off 1 base at V and 9 bases at J, with 9 bases between the two ends. CDR3 in amino acids: CASSLERGPQYF. The CDR3 nucleotides read TGTGCCAGCAGTTTAGAGAGGGGACCCCAGTACTTC.

As regards this clone: This same CDR3 is encoded by further DNA sequences in the sample. The gene calls are TRBV19 and TRBJ2-1, with 10 bases matching TRBD2. V lost 6 bases, J lost 8 bases, and 4 bases stayed unmatched. The CDR3 extends over 13 amino acids. Germline values: CDR1 LNHDA, CDR2 SQIVND (reference sequence). CDR3 coding DNA: TGTGCCAGTAGGCCTAGCGGGAGTGATGAGCAGTTCTTC. This translates into CASRPSGSDEQFF. Variable domain in full (rest from reference TRBV19 and TRBJ2-1): DGGITQSPKYLFRKEGQNVTLSCEQNLNHDAMYWYRQDPGQGLRLIYYSQIVNDFQKGDIAEGYSVSREKKESFPLTVTSAQKNPTAFYLCASRPSGSDEQFFGPGTRLTVL.

This chain connects TRBV5-1 to TRBJ2-5; tentatively, D is TRBD2 (6 bases). CDR3 length equals 14 residues. CDR1 is SGHRS, CDR2 YFSETQ, per germline. V dropped 4 bases and J dropped 4 bases, with 14 bases sitting between them. CDR3 coding DNA: TGCGCCAGCAGCGTAACGGGGAGGCGAGAGACCCAGTACTTC. Protein: CASSVTGRRETQYF.

The V call is TRBV2, the J call TRBJ2-7; 7 nucleotides line up with TRBD1. Germline loops: CDR1 SNHLY, CDR2 FYNNEI. This CDR3 contains 16 residues. With V trimmed by 6 bases and J by 0 bases, 11 bases remained unmatched. The CDR3: CASRDRTGYSSYEQYF. In DNA, the CDR3 is TGTGCCAGCAGGGACAGGACAGGTTATAGCTCCTACGAGCAGTACTTC. The full variable domain, its missing parts supplied by reference TRBV2 and TRBJ2-7, is EPEVTQTPSHQVTQMGQEVILRCVPISNHLYFYWYRQILGQKVEFLVSFYNNEISEKSEIFDDQFSVERPDGSNFTLKIRSTKLEDSAMYFCASRDRTGYSSYEQYFGPGTRLTVT.

This clone came up a few times. Additional DNA sequences in this sample encode the identical CDR3. V usage is TRBV5-1 and J usage is TRBJ2-5, with D perhaps matching TRBD1 (5 bases). Germline CDR1 is SGHRS and CDR2 is YFSETQ. Trimming cost V 0 bases and J 5 bases, with 5 bases left between them. The CDR3 runs 12 residues. The CDR3 sequence is CASSLEGETQYF. The CDR3 bases are TGCGCCAGCAGCTTGGAGGGGGAGACCCAGTACTTC.

This chain uses TRBV21-1 with TRBJ2-1; TRBD2, the table's D call, lacks a check against the DNA. TRBV21-1 is deemed a pseudogene. This CDR3 is built from 19 residues. The CDR3 nucleotides are TGTGCCAGCACCAGGACTAGCGGGGGAGAATGGGGCTCCTACAATGAGCAGTTCTTC. Its translation: CASTRTSGGEWGSYNEQFF.

The J gene is TRBJ2-7, the V gene TRBV19, with 13 bases matching TRBD2. CDR3 length: 15 residues. V lost 6 bases, J lost 2 bases, and 4 bases stayed unmatched. Germline CDR1 LNHDA, CDR2 SQIVND (reference sequence). The CDR3 DNA sequence: TGTGCCAGTAGGAGGACTAGCGGGAGTGCCTACGAGCAGTACTTC. Its translation is CASRRTSGSAYEQYF.

This rearrangement joins TRBV19 to TRBJ2-1; D ambiguous. The V gene's germline CDR1 is LNHDA and CDR2 SQIVND (reference sequence). The V end lost 6 bases, the J end lost 6 bases, and 9 bases lay between the germline ends. This CDR3 region has 12 residues. DNA for the CDR3: TGTGCCAGTAGGAGACATTCCAATGAGCAGTTCTTC. This translates into CASRRHSNEQFF.

The chain uses TRBV28 and TRBJ2-3; D is possibly TRBD1 (6 bases). Per the germline V gene, CDR1 is MDHEN and CDR2 is SYDVKM. CDR3 length: 15 residues. The ends were cut back, 8 bases at V and 6 bases at J, with 21 bases in the middle. CDR3 bases: TGTGCCAGCTTCGGTGGGGGCGCGGATTGGGATACGCAGTATTTT. This translates into CASFGGGADWDTQYF.

A few counts support this clone. V and J are TRBV18 and TRBJ2-2; TRBD1 is a possible D gene (6 bases). This CDR3 comprises 16 residues. The germline V and J ends were trimmed by 3 bases and 6 bases, with 17 bases remaining between them. Germline V CDR1 and CDR2: KGHSH, LQKENI. This chain's CDR3 is CASSPISGAKAGELFF. CDR3 DNA: TGTGCCAGCTCACCGATATCAGGGGCTAAGGCCGGGGAGCTGTTTTTT.

This chain links TRBV6-1 with TRBJ1-2; tentatively, D is TRBD1 (6 bases). The length of the CDR3 is 15 residues. V gave up 1 base and J gave up 6 bases, with 15 bases separating them. The germline gives CDR1 MNHNS, CDR2 SASEGT. The CDR3 nucleotides read TGTGCCAGCAGTGAAGAGAGGCAGGGGTTGAATGGCTACACCTTC. Encoded protein: CASSEERQGLNGYTF.

The CDR3 region is CASSLAGLTTNEKLFF. The CDR3 bases are TGCGCCAGCAGCTTGGCAGGACTTACAACTAATGAAAAACTGTTTTTT. The chain recombines TRBV5-1 with TRBJ1-4; no clear D. Trimming took 0 bases from V and 0 from J, leaving 9 bases between them. CDR1 SGHRS and CDR2 YFSETQ come from the germline V gene. The CDR3 is 16 residues long.

The chain links TRBV5-5 to TRBJ1-2; no reliable D call. The CDR3 consists of 13 residues. Germline loops: CDR1 SGHKS, CDR2 YYEKEE (reference sequence). With 1 base removed from V and 4 bases from J, the gap between germline ends came to 8 bases. CDR3 residues: CASSLNRLYGYTF. Written as DNA, the CDR3 is TGTGCCAGCAGCTTGAACAGACTCTATGGCTACACCTTC.

The gene calls are TRBV19 and TRBJ2-1; D is perhaps TRBD1 or TRBD2 (6 bases each). V lost 7 bases and J 15 bases, leaving 25 bases between the germline ends. CDR1 is LNHDA and CDR2 is SQIVND in the germline V gene (reference sequence). This CDR3 comprises 14 residues. The CDR3: CASTDTRGGRNPFF. CDR3 bases: TGTGCCAGTACCGACACGAGAGGGGGGCGCAACCCGTTCTTC.

The CDR3: CASNPSRGATGNTIYF. CDR3 coding DNA: TGTGCCAGCAACCCATCCAGGGGGGCGACTGGAAACACCATATATTTT. The chain couples TRBV7-9 to TRBJ1-3; 7 nucleotides match TRBD1. From germline, CDR1 is SEHNR and CDR2 FQNEAQ (reference sequence). J was trimmed by 2 bases and V by 7 bases; bases with no gene match: 11. The CDR3 totals 16 residues.

This chain connects TRBV7-2 to TRBJ2-5; D is possibly TRBD2 (5 bases). CDR3 size: 12 residues. Trimming took off 8 bases at V and 5 bases at J, with 12 bases between the two ends. From germline, CDR1 is SGHTA and CDR2 FQGNSA. The CDR3 DNA follows: TGTGCCAGCCGTGGGAGTAGCGAGACCCAGTACTTC. Its protein product is CASRGSSETQYF.

The V call is TRBV19, the J call TRBJ1-1; possible D gene TRBD1, 5 bases. V lost 4 bases and J lost 5, with 23 bases in between. CDR3 size: 17 residues. Germline assignment: CDR1 LNHDA and CDR2 SQIVND (reference sequence). CDR3 loop: CASSSLRGSDVETEAFF. In nucleotides, the CDR3 is TGTGCCAGTAGTAGCCTGAGGGGCAGTGACGTGGAAACTGAAGCTTTCTTT.

The chain carries TRBV7-3 and TRBJ2-3; 10 nucleotides agree with TRBD2. CDR3 length equals 20 residues. V gave up 5 bases and J gave up 0 bases; unmatched junction bases: 17. The germline V gene has CDR1 SGHTA and CDR2 FQGTGA. In nucleotides, the CDR3 is TGTGCCAGCAGCCCTCCCGAAGGTAGCGGGAGGAACACTAGCACAGATACGCAGTATTTT. Protein sequence: CASSPPEGSGRNTSTDTQYF.

This chain uses TRBV5-1 with TRBJ1-1; weak D call: TRBD1 (6 bases). This CDR3 spans 14 amino acids. Germline assignment: CDR1 SGHRS and CDR2 YFSETQ. V was trimmed by 3 bases and J by 0 bases, leaving 9 bases between them. The CDR3 DNA sequence: TGCGCCAGCAGCTCACAGGGAATGAACACTGAAGCTTTCTTT. Translated: CASSSQGMNTEAFF.

The rearrangement uses TRBV29-1 and TRBJ2-3; D is undetermined. The CDR3 contains 15 residues. V lost 0 bases and J lost 0, with 10 bases in between. Germline CDR1 reads SQVTM; CDR2 reads ANQGSEA. The CDR3 nucleotides read TGCAGCGTTGAAGATCGGGCAGAAAGCACAGATACGCAGTATTTT. This gives the protein CSVEDRAESTDTQYF.

The chain has TRBV24-1 and TRBJ2-5; TRBD1 matches at 12 bases. Germline V CDR1 and CDR2: KGHDR, SFDVKD. This CDR3 is built from 14 residues. V was clipped by 7 bases and J by 4 bases; unmatched bases: 3. This CDR3 is CATRGQGARETQYF. CDR3 coding DNA: TGTGCCACCAGGGGACAGGGGGCTAGAGAGACCCAGTACTTC.

The DNA for the CDR3 is TGTGCCAGCAGTTACGCGGGAGGAATGACCTACGAGCAGTACTTC. This translates into CASSYAGGMTYEQYF. The chain uses TRBV6-6 and TRBJ2-7; 8 bases fit TRBD2. Germline trimming cut 2 bases from V and 2 bases from J; bases unmatched to any gene: 5. The CDR3 spans 15 residues. The germline CDR1 and CDR2 sequences are MNHNY and SVGAGI (reference sequence).

The V gene is TRBV28, the J gene TRBJ1-4; TRBD1 matches at 7 bases. After removal of 3 bases from V and 3 bases from J, the junction contained 4 bases not matched to a gene. The CDR3 spans 15 residues. Germline assignment: CDR1 MDHEN and CDR2 SYDVKM. The CDR3 is CASSLATGANEKLFF. In DNA form, the CDR3 reads TGTGCCAGCAGTTTGGCCACAGGGGCTAATGAAAAACTGTTTTTT.

This chain joins TRBV9 and TRBJ2-1; 8 bases match TRBD1. Germline CDR1 is SGDLS and CDR2 is YYNGEE. This CDR3 spans 15 amino acids. V was pared by 4 bases and J by 4 bases, with 7 bases of the junction left unmatched. The CDR3 bases are TGTGCCAGCAGCTCACGACAGGGGCCGTACAATGAGCAGTTCTTC. Translating it yields CASSSRQGPYNEQFF.

This rearrangement joins TRBV3-1 (or the pseudogene TRBV3-2) to TRBJ2-1, with 11 bases that match TRBD2. The V and J ends lost 3 bases and 4 bases, in that order; junction bases with no gene match: 5. The CDR3 totals 16 residues. Germline CDR1 and CDR2: LGHDT and YNNKEL (reference sequence). CDR3 nucleotide sequence: TGTGCCAGCAGCCATTTAGCGGGAGGGCGATACAATGAGCAGTTCTTC. It encodes CASSHLAGGRYNEQFF.

In this sample, this clone turned up once. This rearrangement joins TRBV5-1 to TRBJ1-1; D not certain. The CDR3 contains 16 residues. Trimming took 3 bases from V and 1 from J, leaving 16 bases between them. Germline V lookup: CDR1 SGHRS, CDR2 YFSETQ. CDR3 in DNA: TGCGCCAGCAGCTATGGACGGGGTGGTGGGAACACTGAAGCTTTCTTT. Translating it yields CASSYGRGGGNTEAFF.